These 24 T cell receptor beta chains originate from one sample sequenced in a study of regulatory T cells in long-lasting Graves disease. Time point: newly diagnosed GD, antithyroid drugs for less than 3 months. The TCR library was prepared using RNA isolated from PBMCs. Libraries of TCR beta came from iRepertoire HTBI primers plus Arm-PCR of CDR3 regions. From the multiplex PCR reads, TCRdb called clonotypes with MiXCR, one entry per CDR3 protein. The table records about 560,000 distinct CDR3 sequences, around 15% of them present only once. The same sample was also used in a study of T cells in Graves' hyperthyroidism and ophthalmopathy.

The sample consisted of peripheral blood mononuclear cells (PBMCs), taken at new diagnosis, from a patient treated with antithyroid drugs. The source is a man aged 18 to 30 with Graves disease.

This clonotype showed up just a few times. The chain has TRBV5-4 and TRBJ2-6, with TRBD1 identical over 10 bases. This CDR3 has 16 amino acids. The V gene's germline CDR1 is SGHNT and CDR2 YYREEE (reference sequence). Unmatched junction bases numbered 8, after V lost 7 bases and J lost 4 bases. For the CDR3, the DNA is TGTGCCAGCGTGTCCGGGACAGGGGTCGGGGCCAACGTCCTGACTTTC. The encoded protein is CASVSGTGVGANVLTF.

This clonotype was counted between two and nine times. The chain combines TRBV30 with TRBJ2-7; TRBD2 agrees at 9 bases. Germline loops: CDR1 GTSNPN, CDR2 SVGIG (reference sequence). With V trimmed by 3 bases and J by 7 bases, 16 bases remained unmatched. The CDR3 contains 16 residues. CDR3 in amino acids: CAWSLPPGLAAGEQYF. CDR3 DNA sequence: TGTGCCTGGAGCCTCCCCCCGGGACTAGCAGCGGGGGAGCAGTACTTC.

This clonotype was observed many times. The genes are TRBV7-9 and TRBJ2-7; possible D gene TRBD2, 6 bases. Between the trimmed V and J ends, which lost 1 base and 5 bases, there was a span of 9 bases. CDR1 and CDR2 (germline): SEHNR, FQNEAQ (reference sequence). The CDR3 is 13 amino acids. CDR3 DNA sequence: TGTGCCAGCAGCTTAGTAGGGGAGGACGAGCAGTACTTC. Amino acids: CASSLVGEDEQYF. Filled out from reference TRBV7-9 and TRBJ2-7, the complete variable domain reads DTGVSQNPRHKITKRGQNVTFRCDPISEHNRLYWYRQTLGQGPEFLTYFQNEAQLEKSRLLSDRFSAERPKGSFSTLEIQRTEQGDSAMYLCASSLVGEDEQYFGPGTRLTVT.

The chain employs TRBV5-1 and TRBJ2-7; TRBD2 aligns across 8 bases. Germline loops: CDR1 SGHRS, CDR2 YFSETQ. J gave up 0 bases and V 4 bases, and 6 bases lay outside the gene matches. This CDR3 is built from 15 residues. CDR3 nucleotides: TGCGCCAGCAGCACCCCCAGCGGGAGCTCCTACGAGCAGTACTTC. As protein: CASSTPSGSSYEQYF.

This clonotype was seen at least ten times. The junction and the germline gene differ at one end; a read error may be behind it. The chain is built from TRBV3-1 and TRBJ2-1; D may match TRBD1 or TRBD2 (5 bases each). The CDR3 covers 11 residues. Germline V gives CDR1 LGHDT, CDR2 YNNKEL (reference sequence). The CDR3 protein is CASSHPGTLPF. CDR3 sequence (DNA): TGTGCCAGCAGCCATCCCGGGACCTTACCCTTC.

This chain links TRBV10-3 with TRBJ1-5; TRBD1 might be the D (5 bases). Trimming removed 6 bases at V and 0 bases at J, with 24 bases between. This CDR3 is built from 19 residues. Germline CDR1 reads ENHRY; CDR2 reads SYGVKD. CDR3 amino acids: CAISRSSGQGINSNQPQHF. CDR3 nucleotide sequence: TGTGCCATCAGCCGTTCCTCGGGGCAGGGAATCAATAGCAATCAGCCCCAGCATTTT.

In this sample, this clonotype turned up many times. The chain carries TRBV12-3 or TRBV12-4 and TRBJ2-1, with a tentative D call TRBD2 (6 bases). There are 16 residues in the CDR3. Trimming took 5 bases from V and 8 from J, leaving 22 bases between them. The CDR3 DNA reads TGTGCCAGCAGTGGCCTTAGCGGAGCCAACTATGATGAGCAGTTCTTC. Translated: CASSGLSGANYDEQFF.

This clonotype was seen more than once but under ten times. This chain links TRBV6-4 with TRBJ1-5; 8 bases are shared with TRBD1. Trimming at V came to 3 bases and at J to 2 bases, leaving 12 bases not matched to a gene. The CDR3 covers 18 residues. Germline CDR1 is MRHNA and CDR2 is SNTAGT. CDR3 DNA sequence: TGTGCCAGCAGTGATCGACCCCCGACAGGGGCCCGCAATCAGCCCCAGCATTTT. Translated: CASSDRPPTGARNQPQHF.

This clonotype has just a few counts. CDR3 sequence (DNA): TGTGCCAGCACCAGTAATCCCCGGGAGGGCCGATACAATGAGCAGTTCTTC. Translation: CASTSNPREGRYNEQFF. The chain links TRBV6-2 or TRBV6-3 to TRBJ2-1, with TRBD2 identical over 8 bases. V was pared by 7 bases and J by 4 bases, with 15 bases of the junction left unmatched. Germline V gene sequence: CDR1 MNHEY, CDR2 SVGEGT. CDR3 length: 17 residues.

This clonotype has a count of ten or more. The rearrangement uses TRBV12-3 or TRBV12-4 and TRBJ2-6; tentatively, D is TRBD2 (6 bases). The CDR3 covers 11 residues. Trimming stripped 6 bases from V and 14 bases from J, with 11 bases between. For the CDR3, the DNA is TGTGCCAGCAGCCCGGGAGAAATCCTGACTTTC. Translating it yields CASSPGEILTF.

There are a few counts of this clonotype. J is TRBJ1-3 and V is TRBV18; D ambiguous. Deletions cut 9 bases from V and 0 bases from J, with 9 bases between. Germline loops: CDR1 KGHSH, CDR2 LQKENI. The CDR3 is 13 amino acids. The CDR3 here is CASWTVSGNTIYF. CDR3 sequence (DNA): TGTGCCAGTTGGACGGTCTCTGGAAACACCATATATTTT.

This clonotype was seen ten or more times. The gene calls are TRBV6-2 or TRBV6-3 and TRBJ2-5, with D perhaps matching TRBD1 (6 bases). CDR3 length: 14 amino acids. Germline assignment: CDR1 MNHEY and CDR2 SVGEGT. Trimming shortened V by 6 bases and J by 4 bases, and 15 bases separated the two germline ends. The CDR3 coding sequence is TGTGCCAGCAGGGGAAGACAGGTTCGAGAGACCCAGTACTTC. It encodes CASRGRQVRETQYF.

This clonotype was picked up a small number of times. This chain connects TRBV11-3 to TRBJ2-2; 13 positions agree with TRBD2. The CDR3 totals 16 residues. The germline gives CDR1 SGHNT, CDR2 YENEEA. With V trimmed by 7 bases and J by 3 bases, 5 bases remained unmatched. The CDR3 sequence is CASKGTSGTDTGELFF. As DNA, the CDR3 is TGTGCCAGCAAAGGGACTAGCGGGACCGACACCGGGGAGCTGTTTTTT.

There are many counts of this clonotype. The genes are TRBV11-2 and TRBJ1-1; D is undetermined. V was cut by 5 bases and J by 3 bases, with 10 bases left in between. The CDR3 runs to 13 residues. The V gene's germline CDR1 is SGHAT and CDR2 FQNNGV. The CDR3 loop is CASSADPYTEAFF. For the CDR3, the DNA is TGTGCCAGCAGCGCAGATCCGTACACTGAAGCTTTCTTT.

This clonotype showed up many times. The CDR3 DNA sequence: TGTGCCAGCAGCTTAGGGACTACCAAAAACATTCAGTACTTC. Encoded protein: CASSLGTTKNIQYF. The rearrangement joins TRBV7-8 to TRBJ2-4, with a weak D call TRBD2 (6 bases). Per germline, CDR1 SGHVS and CDR2 FQNEAQ. The ends were cut back, 1 base at V and 2 bases at J, with 6 bases in the middle. This CDR3 region has 14 residues.

The chain carries TRBV5-1 and TRBJ2-5; D remains ambiguous. Per germline, CDR1 SGHRS and CDR2 YFSETQ. V was pared by 0 bases and J by 2 bases, with 11 bases between. The CDR3 spans 15 residues. For the CDR3, the DNA is TGCGCCAGCAGCTTGGTCGGCAGAACTCAAGAGACCCAGTACTTC. Residues: CASSLVGRTQETQYF. Together with reference TRBV5-1 and TRBJ2-5, the CDR3 gives the full variable domain: KAGVTQTPRYLIKTRGQQVTLSCSPISGHRSVSWYQQTPGQGLQFLFEYFSETQRNKGNFPGRFSGRQFSNSRSEMNVSTLELGDSALYLCASSLVGRTQETQYFGPGTRLLVL.

This clonotype showed up just a few times. J is TRBJ1-4 and V is TRBV5-1; D gene ambiguous. The V end lost 4 bases, the J end lost 4 bases, and 5 bases lay between the germline ends. The CDR3 contains 12 residues. In germline, CDR1 is SGHRS, CDR2 YFSETQ. The CDR3 DNA sequence: TGCGCCAGCAGCCAAAATAATGAAAAACTGTTTTTT. Translating gives CASSQNNEKLFF.

V and J are TRBV5-1 and TRBJ2-5; D perhaps matches TRBD2 (5 bases). Germline V gene lookup returns CDR1 SGHRS and CDR2 YFSETQ. The CDR3 runs to 17 residues. V was pared by 4 bases and J by 11 bases, with 30 bases between. CDR3 nucleotide sequence: TGCGCCAGCAGCGTCATTTCCAGCCGGACTTCCTACAATGAGCAGTACTTC. Translated, it gives CASSVISSRTSYNEQYF.

In its sample, this clonotype was seen many times. This chain joins TRBV5-1 and TRBJ2-1; D unclear. The CDR3 sequence is 15 residues long. Germline V CDR1 and CDR2: SGHRS, YFSETQ. Trimming cost V 0 bases and J 6 bases, with 13 bases left between them. In nucleotides, the CDR3 is TGCGCCAGCAGCTTGGTGGTAGGCGCCCCCAATGAGCAGTTCTTC. Its translation: CASSLVVGAPNEQFF.

This clonotype was seen a few times. The gene calls are TRBV15 and TRBJ2-7, with 8 bases lining up with TRBD2. The CDR3 is 14 amino acids. V dropped 5 bases and J dropped 3; count of bases not matched to a gene: 6. Germline lookup yields CDR1 LNHNV and CDR2 YYDKDF (reference sequence). The CDR3 DNA sequence: TGTGCCACCAGCGAGGGACTAGGCCTCTACGAGCAGTACTTC. Translation gives CATSEGLGLYEQYF.

V and J are TRBV18 and TRBJ2-2, with D perhaps TRBD2 (5 bases). The germline gives CDR1 KGHSH, CDR2 LQKENI. V was trimmed by 3 bases and J by 4 bases, leaving 18 bases between them. There are 17 residues in the CDR3. The CDR3 loop reads CASSPSGMAASTGELFF. The CDR3 region has the DNA TGTGCCAGCTCACCTTCCGGGATGGCCGCGAGCACCGGGGAGCTGTTTTTT.

This clonotype has a count of ten or more. The chain carries TRBV28 and TRBJ1-5; 8 bases align to TRBD1. Germline assignment: CDR1 MDHEN and CDR2 SYDVKM. This CDR3 has 14 amino acids. The J segment lost 6 bases and the V segment lost 4 bases, leaving 5 bases of the junction unmatched. The CDR3: CASSSQGAGQPQHF. The CDR3 DNA is TGTGCCAGCAGTTCCCAGGGGGCGGGTCAGCCCCAGCATTTT.

The chain combines TRBV7-9 with TRBJ1-2; D is possibly TRBD1 (5 bases). The CDR3 consists of 16 residues. CDR1 SEHNR and CDR2 FQNEAQ come from the germline V gene (reference sequence). Between the trimmed V and J ends, which lost 4 bases and 4 bases, there was a span of 19 bases. The CDR3 bases are TGTGCCAGCAGCTCAGGGCAAGGGTCCCAGTCCTATGGCTACACCTTC. Translating gives CASSSGQGSQSYGYTF. The variable domain in full, with the rest retrieved from reference TRBV7-9 and TRBJ1-2, is DTGVSQNPRHKITKRGQNVTFRCDPISEHNRLYWYRQTLGQGPEFLTYFQNEAQLEKSRLLSDRFSAERPKGSFSTLEIQRTEQGDSAMYLCASSSGQGSQSYGYTFGSGTRLTVV.

The chain carries TRBV27 and TRBJ1-1; D gene uncertain. Germline V gives CDR1 MNHEY, CDR2 SMNVEV (reference sequence). V was pared by 3 bases and J by 1 base, with 9 bases between. CDR3 length equals 14 residues. For the CDR3, the DNA is TGTGCCAGCAGTTTGACCAGGTGGAACACTGAAGCTTTCTTT. It codes for CASSLTRWNTEAFF.